These 20 T cell receptor beta chains share one sample of origin, sequenced in a study of cytomegalovirus exposure and HLA in healthy donors (TCRdb year 2017). The library was produced with the immunoSEQ multiplex PCR assay. TCRdb holds this immuneACCESS table with in-frame rearrangements only. Some clones are missing; in checked studies, unresolved V genes explain under half, and the rest has no known cause. Counted in this sample were 200,000 to 250,000 clones; more than 75% of them appeared once. The top ten clonotypes cover 1.5% to 2.5% of the sample. Sequenced input: PBMCs. The source is a woman under 30 in good health and CMV-seropositive.

The CDR3, as DNA: TGTGCCAGTAGTACCCCGGGACAGTACACCGGGGAGCTGTTTTTT. This codes for CASSTPGQYTGELFF. This chain links TRBV19 with TRBJ2-2; 7 bases agree with TRBD1. Germline V gene lookup returns CDR1 LNHDA and CDR2 SQIVND (reference sequence). V was clipped by 4 bases and J by 3 bases; unmatched bases: 5. The CDR3 has 15 residues.

The rearrangement uses TRBV28 and TRBJ1-2; 12 bases map to TRBD1. The CDR3 length is 15 residues. Germline CDR1 MDHEN, CDR2 SYDVKM. V was pared by 8 bases and J by 4 bases, with 8 bases of the junction left unmatched. In DNA, the CDR3 is TGTGCCAGCGTTCCGGGACAGGGGGCATTCTATGGCTACACCTTC. Protein: CASVPGQGAFYGYTF.

The J gene is TRBJ1-2, the V gene TRBV5-6, with TRBD1 as a possible D gene (5 bases). Per germline, CDR1 SGHDT and CDR2 YYEEEE. V lost 0 bases and J 0 bases, leaving 12 bases between the germline ends. This CDR3 region has 16 residues. The CDR3 DNA sequence: TGTGCCAGCAGCTTGGTTCAGGACACGGCTAACTATGGCTACACCTTC. The encoded protein is CASSLVQDTANYGYTF.

This chain joins TRBV27 and TRBJ2-7; 9 nucleotides align to TRBD1. The V segment lost 8 bases and the J segment 3 bases; nucleotides outside the gene matches: 5. The germline CDR1 and CDR2 sequences are MNHEY and SMNVEV (reference sequence). The CDR3 has 13 amino acids. This chain's CDR3 is CASREGQGYEQYF. In nucleotides, the CDR3 is TGTGCCAGCCGAGAGGGACAGGGCTACGAGCAGTACTTC.

The rearrangement joins TRBV6-6 to TRBJ2-1, with 10 bases identical to TRBD2. The CDR3 runs to 15 residues. The V gene's germline CDR1 is MNHNY and CDR2 SVGAGI (reference sequence). V shed 8 bases and J 4 bases; nucleotides not matched to a gene: 8. The CDR3 loop is CASSPTSGLYNEQFF. Written as DNA, the CDR3 is TGTGCCAGCTCCCCGACTAGCGGGTTATACAATGAGCAGTTCTTC.

Only one count was recorded for this clone. The rearrangement joins TRBV27 to TRBJ2-2; maybe TRBD2 (5 bases). CDR1 and CDR2 (germline): MNHEY, SMNVEV (reference sequence). The CDR3 is 17 residues long. V lost 4 bases and J lost 3, with 18 bases in between. The CDR3 loop is CASSSPRTQADTGELFF. The CDR3 region has the DNA TGTGCCAGCAGTTCGCCGCGGACTCAGGCGGACACCGGGGAGCTGTTTTTT.

This rearrangement joins TRBV4-2 to TRBJ1-3; D is unclear. V lost 4 bases to trimming and J lost 7 bases, with 14 bases between them. This CDR3 region has 14 residues. Looked up from germline, CDR1 is LGHNA and CDR2 is YNFKEQ. The CDR3 spells CASSPRAKGNTIYF. CDR3 in DNA: TGTGCCAGCAGCCCGAGGGCTAAAGGGAACACCATATATTTT.

This chain uses TRBV25-1 with TRBJ2-2; TRBD2 is a possible D gene (6 bases). V was cut by 4 bases and J by 8 bases, with 11 bases left in between. Germline V lookup: CDR1 MGHDK, CDR2 SYGVNS. The CDR3 runs 13 residues. The CDR3 is CASSALATGELFF. CDR3 nucleotide sequence: TGTGCCAGCAGTGCGCTAGCGACGGGGGAGCTGTTTTTT. Full variable domain (missing parts from reference TRBV25-1 and TRBJ2-2): EADIYQTPRYLVIGTGKKITLECSQTMGHDKMYWYQQDPGMELHLIHYSYGVNSTEKGDLSSESTVSRIRTEHFPLTLESARPSHTSQYLCASSALATGELFFGEGSRLTVL.

The chain links TRBV6-5 to TRBJ2-7; 10 nucleotides match TRBD1. Germline V gene lookup returns CDR1 MNHEY and CDR2 SVGAGI. The length of the CDR3 is 13 residues. V lost 7 bases to trimming and J lost 7 bases; unmatched junction nucleotides: 7. CDR3 protein: CASNRQGAREQYF. CDR3 bases: TGTGCCAGCAACCGACAGGGGGCGAGGGAGCAGTACTTC.

This clone showed up just once. The chain couples TRBV28 to TRBJ1-2, with 9 bases lining up with TRBD1. Germline lookup yields CDR1 MDHEN and CDR2 SYDVKM. CDR3 length equals 15 residues. V shed 4 bases, J shed 4 bases, and the junction held 7 bases outside the gene matches. The CDR3 protein is CASSSWDREAYGYTF. CDR3 nucleotide sequence: TGTGCCAGCAGTTCCTGGGACAGGGAAGCCTATGGCTACACCTTC.

This chain joins TRBV4-1 and TRBJ2-3, with 7 positions matching TRBD2. V lost 4 bases, J lost 0 bases, and 13 bases stayed unmatched. The CDR3 length is 18 residues. The germline V gene encodes CDR1 MGHRA and CDR2 YSYEKL. The CDR3 region has the DNA TGCGCCAGCAGCCCCCGGGGGGAACTTGACCCTAGCACAGATACGCAGTATTTT. This sequence encodes CASSPRGELDPSTDTQYF.

The rearrangement uses TRBV6-6 and TRBJ2-7, with 10 positions matching TRBD2. The junction had 7 bases not matched to a gene; V was cut back by 5 bases and J by 0 bases. The CDR3 is 16 residues long. Looked up from germline, CDR1 is MNHNY and CDR2 is SVGAGI (reference sequence). The CDR3, as DNA: TGTGCCAGCAGTGCTACTAGCGGGACAAGCTCCTACGAGCAGTACTTC. Translated, it gives CASSATSGTSSYEQYF.

This chain uses TRBV4-1 with TRBJ2-3; 10 bases are a match to TRBD2. Looked up from germline, CDR1 is MGHRA and CDR2 is YSYEKL. This CDR3 is 16 amino acids long. The junction had 5 bases not matched to a gene; V was cut back by 2 bases and J by 3 bases. DNA of the CDR3: TGCGCCAGCAGCCAATCAGCGGGAGGGGGTACAGATACGCAGTATTTT. It specifies CASSQSAGGGTDTQYF.

V and J are TRBV30 and TRBJ1-2; D not resolved. This CDR3 region has 11 residues. Germline V lookup: CDR1 GTSNPN, CDR2 SVGIG (reference sequence). Trimming cost V 4 bases and J 7 bases, with 10 bases left between them. CDR3 sequence: CAWKAVLGYTF. DNA for the CDR3: TGTGCCTGGAAAGCGGTCCTTGGCTACACCTTC.

This chain joins TRBV28 and TRBJ1-5; D is perhaps TRBD1 (5 bases). V lost 3 bases and J 6 bases, leaving 15 bases between the germline ends. The germline gives CDR1 MDHEN, CDR2 SYDVKM. The CDR3 is 15 residues long. The CDR3 nucleotides read TGTGCCAGCAGTTTTATAGGGGCAGACATTCAGCCCCAGCATTTT. Translation gives CASSFIGADIQPQHF.

This clone was seen once. The chain uses TRBV28 and TRBJ2-7; 7 bases agree with TRBD1. Germline assignment: CDR1 MDHEN and CDR2 SYDVKM. V shed 5 bases and J 1 base; nucleotides not matched to a gene: 5. This CDR3 is built from 14 residues. The CDR3 DNA is TGTGCCAGCAGTACAGGGGCCCGATCCTACGAGCAGTACTTC. Translation: CASSTGARSYEQYF.

The CDR3 bases are TGTGCCAGCAGCGTAGCTACGACAGGGGCTGGCTACACCTTC. It specifies CASSVATTGAGYTF. The chain links TRBV9 to TRBJ1-2; the match to TRBD1 covers 8 bases. The CDR3 extends over 14 amino acids. Trimming removed 0 bases from V and 7 bases from J; junction bases left unmatched: 5. The germline V gene encodes CDR1 SGDLS and CDR2 YYNGEE.

At least ten counts were recorded for this clone. The rearrangement links TRBV4-1 to TRBJ1-5, with no clear D. V was pared by 0 bases and J by 7 bases, with 10 bases between. Germline CDR1 MGHRA, CDR2 YSYEKL. This CDR3 spans 14 amino acids. For the CDR3, the DNA is TGCGCCAGCAGCCAAGAGAGGAGACTCCAGCCCCAGCATTTT. This encodes CASSQERRLQPQHF.

This clone was counted a few times. The chain joins TRBV6-1 to TRBJ2-7; 7 bases are shared with TRBD2. CDR1 and CDR2 (germline): MNHNS, SASEGT. This CDR3 is 12 amino acids long. V lost 6 bases to trimming and J lost 12 bases; unmatched junction nucleotides: 11. This CDR3 reads CASSATGLDPYF. The CDR3 DNA reads as TGTGCCAGCAGCGCGACCGGACTAGACCCGTACTTC.

The rearrangement joins TRBV5-1 to TRBJ2-2, with TRBD2 matching over 9 bases. Trimming removed 3 bases from V and 0 bases from J; junction bases left unmatched: 3. Germline CDR1 is SGHRS and CDR2 is YFSETQ. This CDR3 spans 16 amino acids. The DNA for the CDR3 is TGCGCCAGCAGCTCATTAGCGGGAGCGAACACCGGGGAGCTGTTTTTT. Amino acids: CASSSLAGANTGELFF. The full variable domain, completed using reference TRBV5-1 and TRBJ2-2, is KAGVTQTPRYLIKTRGQQVTLSCSPISGHRSVSWYQQTPGQGLQFLFEYFSETQRNKGNFPGRFSGRQFSNSRSEMNVSTLELGDSALYLCASSSLAGANTGELFFGEGSRLTVL.